This T cell receptor (beta chain) was sequenced during a study of early T cells in non-severe SARS-CoV-2 infection. The CDR3 loop spans 16 amino acids. V was cut by 2 bases and J by 1 base, with 14 bases left in between. Germline lookup yields CDR1 SEHNR and CDR2 FQNEAQ (reference sequence). From the 5' RACE reads, TCRdb called clonotypes with MiXCR, one entry per CDR3 protein. The sample lists over 60,000 distinct CDR3 sequences; around 13% were seen once. The sequence was collected from an adult who was a healthcare worker with PCR-confirmed SARS-CoV-2 infection or an uninfected control (not recorded which). Source material: whole blood. The chain carries TRBV7-9 and TRBJ1-1; D perhaps matches TRBD1 (5 bases). CDR3 protein: CASSLLRDGKNTEAFF. Written as DNA, the CDR3 is TGTGCCAGCAGCTTACTAAGGGACGGAAAGAACACTGAAGCTTTCTTT. The variable domain in full, completed from reference TRBV7-9 and TRBJ1-1, reads DTGVSQNPRHKITKRGQNVTFRCDPISEHNRLYWYRQTLGQGPEFLTYFQNEAQLEKSRLLSDRFSAERPKGSFSTLEIQRTEQGDSAMYLCASSLLRDGKNTEAFFGQGTRLTVV.